A single sample is the source of the 31 T cell receptor beta chains below, sequenced in a study of cytomegalovirus exposure and HLA in healthy donors. The primer mix had 60 Vbeta and 13 Jbeta primers. Clones were read by immunoSEQ multiplex PCR, and TCRdb kept only the in-frame ones, dropping some. Of tens of thousands of clones listed, about 74% are singletons. The sequencing sample was made of PBMCs. The receptors here all came from a man younger than 45 in good health and CMV-seronegative.

About this clone itself: At one end the junction does not follow the germline gene, possibly because of a read error. The chain carries TRBV7-3 and TRBJ2-1; TRBD2 agrees at 7 bases. CDR1 is SGHTA and CDR2 is FQGTGA in the germline V gene. CDR3 length: 13 amino acids. CDR3 region: CASSLTSVTEQFF. The CDR3 bases are TGTGCCAGCAGCCTAACTAGCGTTACTGAGCAGTTCTTC.

This clone appeared a few times. The chain recombines TRBV6-5 with TRBJ2-1; 10 bases fit TRBD2. Germline lookup yields CDR1 MNHEY and CDR2 SVGAGI. V shed 7 bases, J shed 9 bases, and the junction held 12 bases outside the gene matches. CDR3 length equals 15 residues. CDR3: CASTRGGAGGGEQFF. CDR3 sequence (DNA): TGTGCCAGCACTAGGGGGGGAGCGGGAGGGGGTGAGCAGTTCTTC.

This clone turned up a few times. The gene calls are TRBV6-5 and TRBJ1-4, with a weak D call TRBD1 (5 bases). CDR1 and CDR2 (germline): MNHEY, SVGAGI. The CDR3 is 15 residues long. Trimming left V 2 bases short and J 8 bases short, with 15 bases between. DNA for the CDR3: TGTGCCAGCAGTTACACGATAGACAGCCCCGAAAAACTGTTTTTT. It translates to CASSYTIDSPEKLFF.

The V call is TRBV5-1, the J call TRBJ2-6, with D maybe TRBD2 (5 bases). The CDR3 is 15 amino acids. The V end lost 4 bases, the J end lost 4 bases, and 12 bases lay between the germline ends. The germline V gene encodes CDR1 SGHRS and CDR2 YFSETQ. Here the CDR3 reads CASSPPGNGANVLTF. The DNA for the CDR3 is TGCGCCAGCAGCCCCCCGGGGAACGGGGCCAACGTCCTGACTTTC.

This clone turned up a few times. The chain employs TRBV5-1 and TRBJ2-7; the match to TRBD2 covers 8 bases. The CDR3 sequence is 12 residues long. Germline V gene sequence: CDR1 SGHRS, CDR2 YFSETQ. V shed 5 bases and J 6 bases; nucleotides not matched to a gene: 4. The CDR3 spells CASRRGGGEQYF. The CDR3 DNA follows: TGCGCCAGCAGACGGGGGGGAGGCGAGCAGTACTTC.

This chain connects TRBV28 to TRBJ2-3; D is uncertain. Germline values: CDR1 MDHEN, CDR2 SYDVKM. The length of the CDR3 is 11 residues. V was trimmed by 5 bases and J by 12 bases, leaving 12 bases between them. The CDR3 region is CASSDLVLQYF. CDR3 DNA: TGTGCCAGCAGTGATTTAGTCCTTCAGTATTTT.

V usage is TRBV28 and J usage is TRBJ2-5; D might be TRBD2 (5 bases). The V gene lost 10 bases and the J gene lost 6 bases, with 15 bases spanning the gap. The CDR3 is 12 residues long. Germline assignment: CDR1 MDHEN and CDR2 SYDVKM. The CDR3: CATTTGIKTQYF. As DNA, the CDR3 is TGTGCCACGACAACGGGGATAAAGACCCAGTACTTC.

The chain links TRBV28 to TRBJ1-4; D gene ambiguous. The CDR3 has 11 residues. Germline CDR1 and CDR2: MDHEN and SYDVKM. V was trimmed by 8 bases and J by 4 bases, leaving 5 bases between them. In DNA form, the CDR3 reads TGTGCCAGCCTTCTTAATGAAAAACTGTTTTTT. Its translation: CASLLNEKLFF.

CDR3 sequence: CASSDQSGGYGYTF. Written as DNA, the CDR3 is TGTGCCAGCAGTGATCAATCGGGGGGCTATGGCTACACCTTC. V gene TRBV25-1 combines with J gene TRBJ1-2, with D maybe TRBD1 (5 bases). With 3 bases removed from V and 4 bases from J, the gap between germline ends came to 12 bases. The CDR3 covers 14 residues. The germline CDR1 and CDR2 sequences are MGHDK and SYGVNS.

The rearrangement uses TRBV7-2 and TRBJ2-4; 9 bases agree with TRBD2. The CDR3 has 15 residues. Looked up from germline, CDR1 is SGHTA and CDR2 is FQGNSA. V dropped 2 bases and J dropped 3; count of bases not matched to a gene: 2. CDR3 sequence: CASSLTRGGKNIQYF. The CDR3 DNA reads as TGTGCCAGCAGCTTAACGCGGGGGGGCAAAAACATTCAGTACTTC.

This clone was picked up a small number of times. The chain carries TRBV6-4 and TRBJ2-3, with TRBD1 matching over 10 bases. This CDR3 spans 16 amino acids. V gave up 0 bases and J gave up 3 bases; unmatched junction bases: 3. The germline gives CDR1 MRHNA, CDR2 SNTAGT. The CDR3 loop is CASSDSGDRGTDTQYF. The CDR3 DNA reads as TGTGCCAGCAGTGACTCGGGGGACAGGGGAACAGATACGCAGTATTTT.

This clone was detected only a few times. The V call is TRBV10-1, the J call TRBJ2-1, with TRBD1 matching over 8 bases. The CDR3 loop spans 15 amino acids. Looked up from germline, CDR1 is WNHNN and CDR2 is SYGVQD (reference sequence). V lost 3 bases to trimming and J lost 7 bases; unmatched junction nucleotides: 8. The CDR3 region is CASSDPGQGRNEQFF. CDR3 in DNA: TGCGCCAGCAGTGACCCCGGACAGGGTAGGAATGAGCAGTTCTTC.

The chain employs TRBV5-4 and TRBJ2-7; 11 bases line up with TRBD1. Germline assignment: CDR1 SGHNT and CDR2 YYREEE (reference sequence). V gave up 4 bases and J gave up 1 base; unmatched junction bases: 7. The CDR3 consists of 16 residues. CDR3 in amino acids: CASSISDRGPSYEQYF. The CDR3 region has the DNA TGTGCCAGCAGCATCTCGGACAGGGGGCCGTCCTACGAGCAGTACTTC.

This clone has only a few counts. The V call is TRBV7-3, the J call TRBJ2-7; D is possibly TRBD1 (5 bases). This CDR3 region has 13 residues. Per germline, CDR1 SGHTA and CDR2 FQGTGA. V shed 3 bases and J shed 5 bases, with 11 bases lying between them. The chain's CDR3 is CASSLTARDEQYF. The CDR3 nucleotides are TGTGCCAGCAGCTTGACAGCTCGGGACGAGCAGTACTTC.

The chain carries TRBV19 and TRBJ2-5; TRBD2 agrees at 7 bases. With 5 bases clipped from V and 4 bases from J, the junction kept 13 bases outside the gene matches. CDR1 LNHDA and CDR2 SQIVND come from the germline V gene (reference sequence). The CDR3 has 16 residues. Written as DNA, the CDR3 is TGTGCCAGTAGTCCCCAAACGACTAGCTTGCGAGAGACCCAGTACTTC. Translated: CASSPQTTSLRETQYF. The whole variable domain, filled in from reference TRBV19 and TRBJ2-5, reads DGGITQSPKYLFRKEGQNVTLSCEQNLNHDAMYWYRQDPGQGLRLIYYSQIVNDFQKGDIAEGYSVSREKKESFPLTVTSAQKNPTAFYLCASSPQTTSLRETQYFGPGTRLLVL.

The rearrangement links TRBV29-1 to TRBJ2-6, with 12 bases matching TRBD1. The CDR3 runs to 19 residues. The germline V gene has CDR1 SQVTM and CDR2 ANQGSEA. Losses at the gene ends were 5 bases for V and 3 bases for J; bases not matched to a gene: 14. The CDR3 region is CSVLSVQGTGGYGANVLTF. The CDR3 DNA sequence: TGCAGCGTTCTCAGCGTTCAGGGGACAGGGGGCTATGGGGCCAACGTCCTGACTTTC.

The CDR3 DNA reads as TGTGCCAGCAGCCGGACAGGTTTAGATGAGCAGTTCTTC. Its translation is CASSRTGLDEQFF. The chain links TRBV11-2 to TRBJ2-1, with 7 bases aligning to TRBD1. Germline assignment: CDR1 SGHAT and CDR2 FQNNGV. The CDR3 loop spans 13 amino acids. V dropped 5 bases and J dropped 8; count of bases not matched to a gene: 6.

Written as DNA, the CDR3 is TGCAGTGCCCCGGGGGACAATGAGCAGTTCTTC. This sequence encodes CSAPGDNEQFF. The genes are TRBV20-1 and TRBJ2-1; tentative D call: TRBD2 (6 bases). Germline CDR1 and CDR2: DFQATT and SNEGSKA (reference sequence). The V gene lost 6 bases and the J gene lost 5 bases, with 8 bases spanning the gap. This CDR3 spans 11 amino acids.

As regards this clone: At the DNA level, this CDR3 is encoded by other sequences in the same sample as well. The chain couples TRBV7-9 to TRBJ1-1; 10 nucleotides align to TRBD1. This CDR3 contains 16 residues. Germline V lookup: CDR1 SEHNR, CDR2 FQNEAQ (reference sequence). Unmatched junction bases numbered 6, after V lost 3 bases and J lost 2 bases. The CDR3 sequence: CASSLGTGDLNTEAFF. The CDR3 nucleotides are TGTGCCAGCAGCTTGGGGACAGGGGACCTTAACACTGAAGCTTTCTTT.

V gene TRBV5-8 combines with J gene TRBJ1-5; no firm D call. Germline CDR1 is SGHTS and CDR2 is YDEGEE. V lost 5 bases, J lost 0 bases, and 21 bases lay in between. This CDR3 contains 18 residues. For the CDR3, the DNA is TGTGCCAGCAGTCCGGGCTTCGGGAGTCAAAATAGCAATCAGCCCCAGCATTTT. Translated: CASSPGFGSQNSNQPQHF.

The chain is built from TRBV28 and TRBJ1-2; D ambiguous. The CDR3 length is 14 residues. V was clipped by 2 bases and J by 7 bases, with 14 bases between them. Germline CDR1 and CDR2: MDHEN and SYDVKM. For the CDR3, the DNA is TGTGCCAGCAGTTTAACCCTTTCAGCGGGTGGCTACACCTTC. Protein product: CASSLTLSAGGYTF.

The chain uses TRBV28 and TRBJ1-1, with a possible D match to TRBD1 (6 bases). Germline-derived CDR1 and CDR2 are MDHEN and SYDVKM. Trimming pared 5 bases from V and 0 bases from J, leaving 19 bases between. The CDR3 is made up of 17 amino acids. The CDR3 DNA is TGTGCCAGCAGTCCCCCAGGGGCCAGGCTTATGAACACTGAAGCTTTCTTT. Protein sequence: CASSPPGARLMNTEAFF.

The sample holds a few counts of this clone. The chain is built from TRBV28 and TRBJ1-2; no firm D call. The CDR3 is made up of 12 amino acids. Germline lookup yields CDR1 MDHEN and CDR2 SYDVKM. V dropped 7 bases and J dropped 0 bases, with 6 bases sitting between them. The DNA of the CDR3 is TGTGCCAGCACGCGGCCTAACTATGGCTACACCTTC. Its protein product is CASTRPNYGYTF.

The chain combines TRBV14 with TRBJ2-3; 9 bases match TRBD2. Germline values: CDR1 SGHDN, CDR2 FVKESK. This CDR3 is 17 amino acids long. Trimming at V came to 3 bases and at J to 2 bases, leaving 9 bases not matched to a gene. The CDR3 DNA follows: TGTGCCAGCAGCCATAGTCTCCTAGCGGGGTCCACAGATACGCAGTATTTT. Encoded protein: CASSHSLLAGSTDTQYF.

V gene TRBV21-1 combines with J gene TRBJ2-7; no check of the table's D call, TRBD1, against the DNA was made. TRBV21-1 is assigned pseudogene status. This CDR3 has 16 residues. The CDR3 region has the DNA TGTGCCAGCGGTCCGGAACGCAGGGGGGCGCGGGGCGAGCAGTACTTC. Amino acid sequence: CASGPERRGARGEQYF.

The chain uses TRBV19 and TRBJ1-3, with 7 bases matching TRBD1. The CDR3 is made up of 14 amino acids. Germline CDR1 LNHDA, CDR2 SQIVND (reference sequence). The J segment lost 7 bases and the V segment lost 6 bases, leaving 9 bases of the junction unmatched. CDR3 region: CASSTGAAANTIYF. The CDR3 DNA follows: TGTGCCAGTAGCACAGGGGCCGCGGCGAACACCATATATTTT.

J is TRBJ1-6 and V is TRBV19, with 8 nucleotides matching TRBD1. Germline loops: CDR1 LNHDA, CDR2 SQIVND (reference sequence). The CDR3 runs to 13 residues. Trimming took 9 bases from V and 5 from J; bases not matched to a gene: 3. CDR3 DNA sequence: TGTGCCAGCCACAGGGGGAATAATTCACCCCTCCACTTT. This translates into CASHRGNNSPLHF.

The chain couples TRBV5-4 to TRBJ1-6; 9 bases fit TRBD1. The V and J ends lost 0 bases and 1 base, in that order; junction bases with no gene match: 11. CDR1 and CDR2 from the germline V gene are SGHNT and YYREEE (reference sequence). The length of the CDR3 is 20 residues. The chain's CDR3 is CASSLGGGQGKGSYNSPLHF. The DNA for the CDR3 is TGTGCCAGCAGCTTGGGAGGGGGACAGGGAAAAGGATCCTATAATTCACCCCTCCACTTT.

This clone came up a few times. The chain links TRBV4-1 to TRBJ2-2; 14 positions match TRBD2. Germline CDR1 MGHRA, CDR2 YSYEKL. This CDR3 comprises 16 residues. Trimming cost V 4 bases and J 5 bases; bases outside gene matches: 3. The CDR3 DNA sequence: TGCGCCAGCAGCCGAGGGACTAGCGGGGGTACCGGGGAGCTGTTTTTT. Translated: CASSRGTSGGTGELFF.

The rearrangement joins TRBV5-1 to TRBJ2-7; unclear D gene. This CDR3 region has 13 residues. V was clipped by 10 bases and J by 3 bases, with 17 bases between them. CDR1 is SGHRS and CDR2 is YFSETQ in the germline V gene. The DNA of the CDR3 is TGCGCCCGGCACGGCGGCTTCTACTACGAGCAGTACTTC. Translated, it gives CARHGGFYYEQYF.

The gene calls are TRBV6-1 and TRBJ2-3, with 7 bases fitting TRBD2. V trimming: 1 base; J trimming: 4 bases; junction bases outside the gene matches: 5. Germline values: CDR1 MNHNS, CDR2 SASEGT. CDR3 length: 15 residues. This CDR3 reads CASSEEEGGPDTQYF. In nucleotides, the CDR3 is TGTGCCAGCAGTGAAGAGGAGGGAGGGCCAGATACGCAGTATTTT.